This T cell receptor (beta chain) comes out of a study of T-cell reconstitution after alpha-beta-depleted transplantation in children. CDR3 length: 13 residues. From germline, CDR1 is DFQATT and CDR2 SNEGSKA (reference sequence). Trimming took off 5 bases at V and 4 bases at J, with 14 bases between the two ends. In its sample, this clonotype was seen a few times. Library preparation (for TCRbeta) was performed with unique molecular identifiers. TCRdb re-derived calls from the PCR reads in MiXCR, one entry per CDR3 protein. The repertoire holds approximately 420,000 distinct CDR3 sequences, with under 13% as singletons.

This material consisted of PBMCs from the stem cell graft donor, taken from the stem cell graft. The V and J genes are TRBV20-1 and TRBJ1-2; D possibly corresponds to TRBD1 (6 bases). The clonotype originates from a human donor who donated a stem cell graft to a child with acute myeloid leukemia. CDR3 sequence (DNA): TGCAGTGCTTACGGCCAGGGGACCTATGGCTACACCTTC. Amino acid sequence: CSAYGQGTYGYTF.